Below are 21 T cell receptor beta chains sequenced from a single sample in a study of blood T cells in healthy people across ages. Then a second PCR, running roughly 7 to 11 cycles, was carried out with a sample-barcoded 5' primer and a J-beta primer mix. TCRdb re-called the 5' RACE reads with MiXCR, one entry per CDR3 protein. The data contain some 1,500,000 distinct CDR3 sequences, 35% to 45% of them singletons. The sequenced material came from blood. These receptors were collected from a woman aged 18-29 years in good health.

This clonotype was seen ten or more times. V is TRBV5-1 and J is TRBJ1-1; no clear D gene. This CDR3 region has 14 residues. Germline CDR1 and CDR2: SGHRS and YFSETQ. The germline V and J ends were trimmed by 2 bases and 4 bases, with 12 bases remaining between them. CDR3 region: CASSFTPSGTEAFF. The CDR3 DNA follows: TGCGCCAGCAGCTTTACCCCGTCCGGCACTGAAGCTTTCTTT. The full variable domain, its missing parts supplied by reference TRBV5-1 and TRBJ1-1, is KAGVTQTPRYLIKTRGQQVTLSCSPISGHRSVSWYQQTPGQGLQFLFEYFSETQRNKGNFPGRFSGRQFSNSRSEMNVSTLELGDSALYLCASSFTPSGTEAFFGQGTRLTVV.

This clonotype was recorded a few times. J is TRBJ1-1 and V is TRBV11-2, with D unresolved. CDR1 SGHAT and CDR2 FQNNGV come from the germline V gene. V was clipped by 1 base and J by 8 bases, with 26 bases between them. The CDR3 length is 18 residues. The CDR3 protein is CASSLVFVGSPIGVEAFF. The DNA of the CDR3 is TGTGCCAGCAGCTTAGTTTTTGTGGGCAGCCCCATTGGGGTCGAAGCTTTCTTT.

This clonotype was detected only a few times. The chain has TRBV11-2 and TRBJ1-1, with D possibly matching TRBD1 (5 bases). This CDR3 comprises 15 residues. V dropped 4 bases and J dropped 4 bases, with 16 bases sitting between them. Germline-derived CDR1 and CDR2 are SGHAT and FQNNGV. DNA for the CDR3: TGTGCCAGCAGCTCAAAGAAAGACGGGGGCACTGAAGCTTTCTTT. Protein sequence: CASSSKKDGGTEAFF.

This clonotype was counted a few times. The rearrangement uses TRBV12-3 or TRBV12-4 and TRBJ1-4; D gene unclear. The length of the CDR3 is 15 residues. V was shortened by 7 bases and J by 0 bases, with 12 bases between the two germline ends. DNA for the CDR3: TGTGCCAGCACTAGGTCCGGTCCAACTAATGAAAAACTGTTTTTT. The encoded protein is CASTRSGPTNEKLFF.

The gene calls are TRBV12-3 or TRBV12-4 and TRBJ2-7; 12 bases match TRBD2. The ends lost 5 bases at V and 4 bases at J; junction bases unmatched: 6. CDR3 length: 15 residues. CDR3 DNA: TGTGCCAGCAGTCAGACTAGCGGGGGAAGGTACGAGCAGTACTTC. Translation gives CASSQTSGGRYEQYF.

The chain is built from TRBV5-1 and TRBJ2-7; 9 bases map to TRBD2. The CDR3 consists of 14 residues. In germline, CDR1 is SGHRS, CDR2 YFSETQ. V dropped 2 bases and J dropped 3; count of bases not matched to a gene: 3. The CDR3 is CASSFLAGDYEQYF. CDR3 nucleotide sequence: TGCGCCAGCAGCTTTTTAGCGGGGGACTACGAGCAGTACTTC. Full variable domain (outside the CDR3, taken from reference TRBV5-1 and TRBJ2-7): KAGVTQTPRYLIKTRGQQVTLSCSPISGHRSVSWYQQTPGQGLQFLFEYFSETQRNKGNFPGRFSGRQFSNSRSEMNVSTLELGDSALYLCASSFLAGDYEQYFGPGTRLTVT.

V and J are TRBV20-1 and TRBJ1-6, with unresolved D. Germline V gives CDR1 DFQATT, CDR2 SNEGSKA (reference sequence). This CDR3 contains 14 residues. The ends were cut back, 1 base at V and 5 bases at J, with 9 bases in the middle. The CDR3 DNA reads TGCAGTGCTAGAGTTACAGTTAATAATTCACCCCTCCACTTT. Protein: CSARVTVNNSPLHF.

The chain employs TRBV11-2 and TRBJ2-1; 11 nucleotides align to TRBD2. CDR3 length: 16 residues. Germline lookup yields CDR1 SGHAT and CDR2 FQNNGV. V dropped 7 bases and J dropped 10; count of bases not matched to a gene: 15. Here the CDR3 reads CASTPDSGRVSHEQFF. The CDR3 coding sequence is TGTGCCAGCACCCCCGATAGCGGGAGGGTGTCCCACGAGCAGTTCTTC.

This clonotype was found a few times. V gene TRBV4-3 combines with J gene TRBJ2-5; a weak D match, TRBD1 (5 bases). CDR3 length: 16 residues. Germline loops: CDR1 LGHNA, CDR2 YSLEER. V was pared by 1 base and J by 2 bases, with 14 bases between. CDR3 protein: CASSQVGPRVQETQYF. In nucleotides, the CDR3 is TGCGCCAGCAGCCAAGTGGGGCCCCGAGTACAAGAGACCCAGTACTTC.

Only a few counts were recorded for this clonotype. This chain connects TRBV6-5 to TRBJ1-1; 7 nucleotides agree with TRBD1. Trimming took 8 bases from V and 3 from J; bases not matched to a gene: 12. The CDR3 extends over 15 amino acids. Germline assignment: CDR1 MNHEY and CDR2 SVGAGI. CDR3: CASQGLGQVDTEAFF. The CDR3 bases are TGTGCCAGCCAGGGTCTAGGACAGGTGGACACTGAAGCTTTCTTT.

The genes are TRBV29-1 and TRBJ2-3, with 8 nucleotides matching TRBD2. The junction had 11 bases not matched to a gene; V was cut back by 6 bases and J by 6 bases. Germline assignment: CDR1 SQVTM and CDR2 ANQGSEA. The CDR3 consists of 14 residues. The CDR3: CSVGGVLVLDTQYF. The CDR3 DNA follows: TGCAGCGTCGGGGGGGTACTAGTTTTGGATACGCAGTATTTT.

This clonotype was seen a handful of times. The V gene is TRBV20-1, the J gene TRBJ1-2; D unresolved. CDR1 DFQATT and CDR2 SNEGSKA come from the germline V gene (reference sequence). CDR3 length: 13 amino acids. Trimming left V 1 base short and J 1 base short, with 7 bases between. The CDR3, as DNA: TGCAGTGCTAGAGGAGGGATTAACTATGGCTACACCTTC. Translated: CSARGGINYGYTF.

This clonotype occurred a few times. The chain employs TRBV14 and TRBJ2-3, with D hard to call. The CDR3 has 17 amino acids. The germline V gene has CDR1 SGHDN and CDR2 FVKESK. Trimming pared 0 bases from V and 0 bases from J, leaving 13 bases between. CDR3 nucleotides: TGTGCCAGCAGCCAAGAGGTCGGGTCAGCTAGCACAGATACGCAGTATTTT. Amino acid sequence: CASSQEVGSASTDTQYF.

The rearrangement links TRBV11-2 to TRBJ2-1; D might be TRBD2 (6 bases). The CDR3 sequence is 15 residues long. Trimming took off 5 bases at V and 5 bases at J, with 16 bases between the two ends. The germline V gene has CDR1 SGHAT and CDR2 FQNNGV. The CDR3 nucleotides are TGTGCCAGCAGCCGTACAGGAGGGATGAACAATGAGCAGTTCTTC. Protein sequence: CASSRTGGMNNEQFF.

This clonotype was recorded a few times. The genes are TRBV4-1 and TRBJ2-7, with D perhaps matching TRBD1 or TRBD2 (5 bases each). The ends were cut back, 4 bases at V and 4 bases at J, with 11 bases in the middle. The CDR3 runs to 13 residues. The V gene's germline CDR1 is MGHRA and CDR2 YSYEKL. For the CDR3, the DNA is TGCGCCAGCAGCCGAGGGGACGGATACGAGCAGTACTTC. As protein: CASSRGDGYEQYF.

This clonotype was seen only a few times. The chain employs TRBV24-1 and TRBJ2-1, with D perhaps TRBD2 (5 bases). Germline V gives CDR1 KGHDR, CDR2 SFDVKD. Trimming removed 5 bases at V and 0 bases at J, with 10 bases between. The CDR3 extends over 15 amino acids. For the CDR3, the DNA is TGTGCCACCAGTGCCAGCACTAGCTCCTACAATGAGCAGTTCTTC. Translation gives CATSASTSSYNEQFF.

The genes are TRBV19 and TRBJ1-5; no clear D gene. With 5 bases removed from V and 7 bases from J, the gap between germline ends came to 15 bases. This CDR3 has 14 amino acids. Germline V lookup: CDR1 LNHDA, CDR2 SQIVND (reference sequence). The CDR3 DNA reads TGTGCCAGTAGTTGGAGGAGTCAGCGCCAGCCCCAGCATTTT. As protein: CASSWRSQRQPQHF.

The V call is TRBV10-1, the J call TRBJ1-1; the match to TRBD1 covers 10 bases. V lost 0 bases, J lost 5 bases, and 3 bases stayed unmatched. The CDR3 runs to 15 residues. The V gene's germline CDR1 is WNHNN and CDR2 SYGVQD (reference sequence). As DNA, the CDR3 is TGCGCCAGCAGTGAGTCGGGGACAGGGGTGACTGAAGCTTTCTTT. This codes for CASSESGTGVTEAFF.

V is TRBV12-3 or TRBV12-4 and J is TRBJ1-1; D call uncertain. V lost 8 bases, J lost 1 base, and 11 bases lay in between. The CDR3 extends over 13 amino acids. The CDR3 spells CASGGLWNTEAFF. The CDR3 nucleotides are TGTGCCAGCGGAGGGCTATGGAACACTGAAGCTTTCTTT.

V is TRBV15 and J is TRBJ1-1, with D maybe TRBD1 (5 bases). V was trimmed by 2 bases and J by 3 bases, leaving 19 bases between them. Looked up from germline, CDR1 is LNHNV and CDR2 is YYDKDF (reference sequence). The CDR3 sequence is 17 residues long. The CDR3 here is CATSRTSRDGGDTEAFF. CDR3 bases: TGTGCCACCAGCAGAACTTCCCGGGACGGCGGGGACACTGAAGCTTTCTTT.

In this sample, this clonotype turned up many times. This chain uses TRBV4-3 with TRBJ2-7, with a possible D match to TRBD1 (5 bases). This CDR3 has 16 amino acids. Germline loops: CDR1 LGHNA, CDR2 YSLEER. The germline V and J ends were trimmed by 2 bases and 2 bases, with 16 bases remaining between them. CDR3 coding DNA: TGCGCCAGCAGCCAACAACAGGATCTAAGTCCCTACGAGCAGTACTTC. It encodes CASSQQQDLSPYEQYF.